The TCR beta chain under discussion was sequenced for a study of shared clonotypes between healthy human individuals. About the research overall: Aged 18 to 49, the donors were a couple of women and a few men. Broader study findings: Naive CD4 clonotypes overlapped across several donors at about 5%.

TCRdb's table, derived via immunoSEQ multiplex PCR, lists solely in-frame clones and lacks some. The repertoire holds about 2 million clones, roughly 95% seen once, with roughly 1.1% in the top ten. Regarding this clone: No antigen is known for it.

Trimming at V came to 6 bases and at J to 3 bases, leaving 8 bases not matched to a gene. This CDR3 is 14 amino acids long. Germline V gene sequence: CDR1 MNHEY, CDR2 SMNVEV (reference sequence). Naive CD8 isolation took CD45RO-negative cells positively selected for CCR7 and excluded terminally differentiated effector memory CD45RA+ cells. The sequenced sample was naive CD8+ T cells sorted from blood. V and J are TRBV27 and TRBJ2-7; 7 bases fit TRBD2. The TCR comes from a young man in good health. The CDR3 protein is CASSQGSGVYEQYF. Written as DNA, the CDR3 is TGTGCCAGCAGCCAAGGAAGCGGGGTCTACGAGCAGTACTTC.